This TCR beta chain is drawn from a study of beta chain features in type 1 diabetes (dated by TCRdb to 2017 to 2018). A note on the overall study: Mean age, gender distribution, total cell number and subset yield were not different between patients and healthy donors. A total of some 110 million sorted cells were examined across all samples, and a strong correlation was observed between cell number per subset and RNA yield. The study compared TCRB repertoires of sorted circulating CD4+ T cell subsets between recently diagnosed type 1 diabetes patients and matched healthy donors. Naive and central memory subsets were obtained from all 30 or so donors, but regulatory and stem cell-like memory subsets were isolated from only 8 patients and about 8 healthy donors.

Comments on this clone: Its recognized antigen is unknown. No qualities accompany the bases; no much larger clone lies one base away.

The entire amount of isolated RNA was reverse transcribed using the High Capacity cDNA Reverse Transcription Kit, so the sequenced TCRB transcripts were expressed ones. Naive, central memory and regulatory T cell samples underwent deep immunoSEQ sequencing, averaging about 3.57 million total reads per sample. Sorted cells were lysed in RLT buffer, and RNA was extracted using DNase-treated RNeasy Micro or Mini kits according to cell number. Each cell subset was processed separately to prevent cross-contamination, with patient and healthy donor samples processed together. TCRB sequences were amplified from cDNA with the immunoSEQ multiplex PCR, producing 87-bp fragments spanning the CDR3 region. Sequencing of the amplicons was performed on the Illumina HiSeq platform. The study's processing was this. Synthetic template baselines were used to correct PCR bias computationally, reads within Hamming distance 2 were collapsed, and singletons that could not be merged were discarded. Reads were aligned against IMGT to assign V, D and J genes, CDR3 length and insertions or deletions at six rearrangement sites. Within each subset, clonotype counts were normalized to the number of sorted cells before true diversity and Gini coefficients were calculated with the tcR R package. The overlap coefficient, calculated on TCRB nucleotide sequences, was used to quantify repertoire sharing. Out-of-frame TCRB sequences from naive cells were analyzed to stand in for the pre-selection repertoire. TCRdb re-hosts the immuneACCESS table, in-frame sequences only. Its copies lack some clones; in the studies checked, an unresolved V gene accounts for under half of them, and the cause for the rest is not known. V, J and clone size reflect that table, while D and trimming were determined from the DNA. The sample data list fewer than 450,000 clones, and approximately 13% of these were observed just once. In total, the top ten clones hold roughly 0.015% of the sample.

From the cysteine up to the phenylalanine, the CDR3 has a length of 15 residues. Only the CDR3 region is kept as DNA, spanning 45 bases read in frame from base 1. Reading the germline V gene gives CDR1 SNHLY and CDR2 FYNNEI. V is reduced by 5 bases and J by 2 bases, leaving a spacing of 15 bases between them. Overall results and qualifications from the work: Naive, central memory and regulatory TCRB repertoires appeared to be more alike among patients than among healthy donors. In all four CD4+ subsets, TCRB CDR3 length was moderately but significantly shorter in type 1 diabetes patients. Sequencing cDNA rather than genomic DNA could over-represent highly expressing activated cells, although activation and CD3 levels did not differ between groups. Only small numbers of individuals were included in the HLA sub-analyses, which left unresolved whether HLA type had any influence on TCRB rearrangement. PCR might favor shorter templates, but patient and control samples were amplified and corrected together, so any skew would affect both groups equally. Patients with type 1 diabetes made fewer insertions and deleted more nucleotides at VDJ recombination sites, implying thymic rearrangement abnormalities.

A single peripheral blood draw of about 116 mL on average was collected from each donor into heparinised tubes. Naive, central memory, regulatory and stem cell-like memory CD4+ T cells were sorted on a BD FACSAria II using a panel including CD45RO, CCR7, CD25, CD127, CD95 and CD27. A purity above 98% was achieved for all sorted populations. Right away, PBMCs were isolated by Lymphoprep density gradient centrifugation and were stained directly, with no culture step. So that batch effects would be minimized, each experiment stained and sorted samples in pairs, pairing one healthy donor with one patient.

The chain couples TRBV2 to TRBJ1-2; possibly the D gene is TRBD1, per 5 matching bases. Sequencing input: naive CD4+ T cells from blood. Interpreted using the paper, the cell subset or site label stands for: true naive CD4+ T cells. The TCR sequence derives from a woman aged 18-29 years with type 1 diabetes. The CDR3 loop reads CASSPSQTENYGYTF. The sequenced DNA is TGTGCCAGCAGTCCATCGCAGACAGAGAACTATGGCTACACCTTC. Where the CDR3 stops, the reference TRBV2 and TRBJ1-2 genes take over; the full variable domain is EPEVTQTPSHQVTQMGQEVILRCVPISNHLYFYWYRQILGQKVEFLVSFYNNEISEKSEIFDDQFSVERPDGSNFTLKIRSTKLEDSAMYFCASSPSQTENYGYTFGSGTRLTVV.